The 20 T cell receptor beta chains below were found in one sample sequenced in a study of neurological immune-mediated disorders. Time point reported: technical triplicate 3. TCRdb re-called the 5' RACE reads with MiXCR, one entry per CDR3 protein. The sample holds about 44,000 distinct CDR3 sequences, roughly a fifth seen once. The material sequenced was PBMCs. Receptor source: a man in his sixties with HTLV-1-associated myelopathy (HAM/TSP).

This clonotype was seen more than once but under ten times. The chain has TRBV4-1 and TRBJ2-7; possible D gene TRBD2, 6 bases. CDR3 size: 15 residues. V dropped 4 bases and J dropped 6 bases, with 19 bases sitting between them. Per the germline V gene, CDR1 is MGHRA and CDR2 is YSYEKL. This CDR3 is CASSREEGPSREQYF. CDR3 in DNA: TGCGCCAGCAGCCGCGAGGAGGGCCCTTCACGCGAGCAGTACTTC.

This clonotype came up once. As the CDR3 is not closed by the conserved phenylalanine or tryptophan, this likely results from a read error. The rearrangement links TRBV20-1 to TRBJ2-7, with D uncertain. The CDR3 extends over 15 amino acids. The germline CDR1 and CDR2 sequences are DFQATT and SNEGSKA (reference sequence). Trimming took 7 bases from V and 0 from J, leaving 19 bases between them. CDR3 amino acids: CSDQTSGPSSYEQYL. The CDR3 DNA reads TGCAGTGATCAAACGTCCGGGCCCTCCTCCTACGAGCAGTACTTA.

The V gene is TRBV20-1, the J gene TRBJ2-7, with TRBD2 identical over 9 bases. This CDR3 has 14 residues. The V and J ends lost 0 bases and 3 bases, in that order; junction bases with no gene match: 3. The germline CDR1 and CDR2 sequences are DFQATT and SNEGSKA (reference sequence). The CDR3 nucleotides read TGCAGTGCTAGAGATCAAGCGGGGGGCTACGAGCAGTACTTC. Protein product: CSARDQAGGYEQYF.

This clonotype was recorded many times. The gene calls are TRBV10-3 and TRBJ1-1; tentatively, D is TRBD1 (5 bases). The CDR3 has 14 residues. Germline CDR1 is ENHRY and CDR2 is SYGVKD. V was pared by 6 bases and J by 5 bases, with 16 bases between. The CDR3 DNA reads TGTGCCATCAGGCTCTCCAGGGAAAGTACTGAAGCTTTCTTT. Protein sequence: CAIRLSRESTEAFF.

This clonotype is labeled medium-sized. A junction end diverges from the germline sequence, so it may reflect a read error. The chain carries TRBV5-1 and TRBJ2-1; 7 bases match TRBD1. The CDR3 length is 15 residues. CDR1 is SGHRS and CDR2 is YFSETQ in the germline V gene. CDR3 sequence: CASNPTGQTYDEQFF. DNA for the CDR3: TGCGCCAGCAACCCGACAGGGCAAACCTACGATGAGCAGTTCTTC.

In its sample, this clonotype was seen many times. V gene TRBV7-3 combines with J gene TRBJ2-2; D unresolved. The ends were cut back, 5 bases at V and 3 bases at J, with 16 bases in the middle. Looked up from germline, CDR1 is SGHTA and CDR2 is FQGTGA. The CDR3 has 16 amino acids. CDR3 nucleotides: TGTGCCAGCAGCCCTAAAGCCGGTAGGGACACCGGGGAGCTGTTTTTT. Translated, it gives CASSPKAGRDTGELFF.

Turning to this clonotype: This may be a read error: a much more frequent sequence differs by one nucleotide. This chain connects TRBV6-5 to TRBJ2-7; 7 nucleotides agree with TRBD2. The CDR3 has 15 amino acids. After removal of 6 bases from V and 9 bases from J, the junction contained 17 bases not matched to a gene. Germline values: CDR1 MNHEY, CDR2 SVGAGI. CDR3 loop: CASSPTAIGRNGQYF. Written as DNA, the CDR3 is TGTGCCAGCAGCCCTACTGCTATCGGGAGGAATGGGCAGTACTTC.

This clonotype was observed at least ten times. The chain uses TRBV7-9 and TRBJ2-7; D not certain. This CDR3 has 14 amino acids. CDR1 SEHNR and CDR2 FQNEAQ come from the germline V gene (reference sequence). Between the trimmed V and J ends, which lost 0 bases and 5 bases, there was a span of 11 bases. The CDR3 region is CASSLADGSNEQYF. The CDR3 nucleotides are TGTGCCAGCAGCTTAGCTGATGGCTCAAACGAGCAGTACTTC.

This clonotype has a count of ten or more. The chain links TRBV20-1 to TRBJ2-5; TRBD1 matches 9 bases. The V gene end was trimmed by 0 bases and the J gene end by 4 bases; junction bases not matched to a gene: 3. Germline V gene lookup returns CDR1 DFQATT and CDR2 SNEGSKA (reference sequence). This CDR3 has 14 amino acids. The CDR3 spells CSARDYRGRETQYF. In nucleotides, the CDR3 is TGCAGTGCTAGAGACTACAGGGGGCGAGAGACCCAGTACTTC.

This clonotype was observed at least ten times. CDR3 amino acids: CASSLDATGGSPLHF. CDR3 nucleotides: TGTGCCAGCAGCTTGGACGCAACAGGGGGATCACCCCTCCACTTT. This sequence joins TRBV5-5 and TRBJ1-6; 8 nucleotides agree with TRBD1. V was clipped by 0 bases and J by 10 bases; unmatched bases: 6. The CDR3 consists of 15 residues. The germline gives CDR1 SGHKS, CDR2 YYEKEE (reference sequence).

This clonotype came up many times. V and J are TRBV20-1 and TRBJ2-7, with TRBD1 as a possible D gene (6 bases). Deletions cut 2 bases from V and 4 bases from J, with 15 bases between. The CDR3 extends over 14 amino acids. Germline assignment: CDR1 DFQATT and CDR2 SNEGSKA (reference sequence). The CDR3, as DNA: TGCAGTGCTAGAAAAGGGGGTATCCCGTACGAGCAGTACTTC. Its translation is CSARKGGIPYEQYF.

This clonotype was detected many times. The chain is built from TRBV20-1 and TRBJ2-3; D not certain. Between the trimmed V and J ends, which lost 0 bases and 0 bases, there was a span of 10 bases. Germline CDR1 and CDR2: DFQATT and SNEGSKA (reference sequence). The CDR3 is 15 residues long. CDR3 residues: CSARDLGPSTDTQYF. CDR3 coding DNA: TGCAGTGCTAGAGATCTCGGACCTAGCACAGATACGCAGTATTTT.

In its sample, this clonotype was seen a few times. The chain carries TRBV18 and TRBJ2-3; D gene unclear. V lost 1 base and J lost 1, with 9 bases in between. Germline V gives CDR1 KGHSH, CDR2 LQKENI. The CDR3 extends over 15 amino acids. Here the CDR3 reads CASSPQVTGTDTQYF. In DNA form, the CDR3 reads TGTGCCAGCTCACCACAGGTAACGGGCACAGATACGCAGTATTTT.

The table lists this clonotype with many counts. This chain joins TRBV3-1 and TRBJ2-3; 8 nucleotides align to TRBD2. The CDR3 spans 14 residues. Trimming took 6 bases from V and 2 from J; bases not matched to a gene: 4. Germline V gene data show CDR1 as LGHDT and CDR2 as YNNKEL (reference sequence). The CDR3 DNA follows: TGTGCCAGCAGAACTAGCGGAAACACAGATACGCAGTATTTT. Translation gives CASRTSGNTDTQYF.

At least ten counts were recorded for this clonotype. DNA of the CDR3: TGTGCCAGCAGCTTAGGTCACCTAGCAGGCACAGATACGCAGTATTTT. This encodes CASSLGHLAGTDTQYF. V gene TRBV11-2 combines with J gene TRBJ2-3; possibly TRBD2 for D (5 bases). This CDR3 contains 16 residues. CDR1 and CDR2 from the germline V gene are SGHAT and FQNNGV. Trimming stripped 1 base from V and 1 base from J, with 12 bases between.

There are many counts of this clonotype. The genes are TRBV19 and TRBJ2-7; 11 bases align to TRBD2. The CDR3 consists of 15 residues. CDR1 and CDR2 (germline): LNHDA, SQIVND (reference sequence). The ends lost 4 bases at V and 4 bases at J; junction bases unmatched: 6. The CDR3 spells CASSTQTSGRYEQYF. In DNA, the CDR3 is TGTGCCAGTAGTACCCAAACTAGCGGGAGATACGAGCAGTACTTC.

About this clonotype: Sequence at one end of the junction differs from germline and may be a read error. V gene TRBV12-3 or TRBV12-4 combines with J gene TRBJ2-5, with D maybe TRBD2 (6 bases). The CDR3 consists of 12 residues. The CDR3: CASSSCGESQYF. In nucleotides, the CDR3 is TGTGCCAGCAGTTCCTGCGGGGAGAGCCAGTACTTC.

This clonotype was observed a few times. J is TRBJ2-3 and V is TRBV30; no clear D. Germline CDR1 is GTSNPN and CDR2 is SVGIG (reference sequence). CDR3 length equals 12 residues. V lost 5 bases and J lost 0, with 6 bases in between. The CDR3 sequence: CAWADSTDTQYF. The CDR3 DNA reads TGTGCCTGGGCCGACAGCACAGATACGCAGTATTTT.

At least ten counts were recorded for this clonotype. The chain links TRBV29-1 to TRBJ1-2, with TRBD1 matching over 7 bases. The CDR3 extends over 13 amino acids. Trimming took 7 bases from V and 4 from J; bases not matched to a gene: 9. Germline CDR1 and CDR2: SQVTM and ANQGSEA. This chain's CDR3 is CSASQGSAYGYTF. CDR3 bases: TGCAGCGCCTCACAGGGGAGCGCCTATGGCTACACCTTC.

This clonotype has ten or more counts. The rearrangement links TRBV27 to TRBJ2-7, with D hard to call. V was shortened by 2 bases and J by 3 bases, with 8 bases between the two germline ends. Germline V gene data show CDR1 as MNHEY and CDR2 as SMNVEV (reference sequence). CDR3 length: 13 residues. In DNA, the CDR3 is TGTGCCAGCAGTTTAATTCGGAGCTACGAGCAGTACTTC. Amino acids: CASSLIRSYEQYF.